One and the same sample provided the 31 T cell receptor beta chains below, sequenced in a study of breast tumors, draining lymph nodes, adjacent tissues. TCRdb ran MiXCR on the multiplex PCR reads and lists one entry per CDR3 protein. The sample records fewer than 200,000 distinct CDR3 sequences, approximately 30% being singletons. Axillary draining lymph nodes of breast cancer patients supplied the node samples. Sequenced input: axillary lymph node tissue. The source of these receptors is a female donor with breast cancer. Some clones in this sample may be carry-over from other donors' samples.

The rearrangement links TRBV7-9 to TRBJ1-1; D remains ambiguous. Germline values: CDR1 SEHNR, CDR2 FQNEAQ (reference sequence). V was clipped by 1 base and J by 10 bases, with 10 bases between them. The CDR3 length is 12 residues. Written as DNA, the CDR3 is TGTGCCAGCAGCTTAGAACTTTCGGGAGCTTTCTTT. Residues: CASSLELSGAFF.

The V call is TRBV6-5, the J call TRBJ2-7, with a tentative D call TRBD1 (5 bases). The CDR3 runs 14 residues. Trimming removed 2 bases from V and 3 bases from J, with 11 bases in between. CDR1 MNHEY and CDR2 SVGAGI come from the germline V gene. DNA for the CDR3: TGTGCCAGCAGTTACAGTTGGGGCTACTACGAGCAGTACTTC. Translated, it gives CASSYSWGYYEQYF.

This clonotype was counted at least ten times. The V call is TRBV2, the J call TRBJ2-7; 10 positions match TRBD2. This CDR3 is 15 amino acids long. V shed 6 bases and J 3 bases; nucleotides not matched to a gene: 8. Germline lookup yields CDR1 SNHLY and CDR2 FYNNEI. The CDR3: CASRTRTSGYYEQYF. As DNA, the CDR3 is TGTGCCAGCAGAACAAGGACTAGCGGTTACTACGAGCAGTACTTC.

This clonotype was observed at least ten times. The CDR3 is CASRTPGGNSPLHF. CDR3 nucleotide sequence: TGTGCCAGTAGGACACCGGGAGGGAATTCACCCCTCCACTTT. The genes are TRBV19 and TRBJ1-6; D is unclear. The V gene lost 6 bases and the J gene lost 7 bases, with 13 bases spanning the gap. This CDR3 contains 14 residues. Per germline, CDR1 LNHDA and CDR2 SQIVND (reference sequence).

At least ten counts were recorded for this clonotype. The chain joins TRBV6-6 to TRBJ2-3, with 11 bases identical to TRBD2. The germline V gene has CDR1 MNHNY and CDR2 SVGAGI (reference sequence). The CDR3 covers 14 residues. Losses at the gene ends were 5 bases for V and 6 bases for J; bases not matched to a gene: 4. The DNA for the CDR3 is TGTGCCAGCAGTCTATCTAGCGGGAGGGATACGCAGTATTTT. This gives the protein CASSLSSGRDTQYF.

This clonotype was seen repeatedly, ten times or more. The DNA of the CDR3 is TGTGCCACCAGCTCCGGGGCGGGGGAACAAGAGACCCAGTACTTC. Translated, it gives CATSSGAGEQETQYF. V usage is TRBV24-1 and J usage is TRBJ2-5; TRBD2 matches at 7 bases. From germline, CDR1 is KGHDR and CDR2 SFDVKD. V was pared by 7 bases and J by 2 bases, with 9 bases of the junction left unmatched. The CDR3 extends over 15 amino acids.

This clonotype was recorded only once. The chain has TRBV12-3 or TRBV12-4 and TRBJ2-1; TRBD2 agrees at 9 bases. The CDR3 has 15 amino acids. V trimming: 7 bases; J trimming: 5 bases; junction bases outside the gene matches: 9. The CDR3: CASTVRTSDHNEQFF. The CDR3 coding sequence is TGTGCCAGCACCGTGAGGACTAGCGATCACAATGAGCAGTTCTTC.

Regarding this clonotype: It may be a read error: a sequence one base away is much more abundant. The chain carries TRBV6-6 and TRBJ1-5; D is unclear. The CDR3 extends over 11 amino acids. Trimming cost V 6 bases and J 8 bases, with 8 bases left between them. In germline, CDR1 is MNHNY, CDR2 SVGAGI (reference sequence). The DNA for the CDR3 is TGTGCCAGCAGCCCAGATGAGCCCCAGCATTTT. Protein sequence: CASSPDEPQHF.

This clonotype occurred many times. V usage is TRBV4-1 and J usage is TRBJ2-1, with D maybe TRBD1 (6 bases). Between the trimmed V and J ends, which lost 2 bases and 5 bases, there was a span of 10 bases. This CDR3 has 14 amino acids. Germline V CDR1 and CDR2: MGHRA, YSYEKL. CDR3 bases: TGCGCCAGCAGCCAATGGAACAGGGACAATGAGCAGTTCTTC. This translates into CASSQWNRDNEQFF.

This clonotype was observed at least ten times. CDR3 protein: CASSWGESTGDEQFF. The CDR3 nucleotides read TGTGCCAGCAGTTGGGGGGAGTCGACCGGGGATGAGCAGTTCTTC. This chain uses TRBV6-5 with TRBJ2-1, with D tentatively TRBD2 (6 bases). The CDR3 extends over 15 amino acids. The germline V gene encodes CDR1 MNHEY and CDR2 SVGAGI. V lost 4 bases, J lost 8 bases, and 18 bases lay in between.

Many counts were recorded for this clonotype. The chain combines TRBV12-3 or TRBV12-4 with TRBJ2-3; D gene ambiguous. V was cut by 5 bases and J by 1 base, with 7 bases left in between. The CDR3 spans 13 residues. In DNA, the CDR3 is TGTGCCAGCAGTGCCCGGGGCACAGATACGCAGTATTTT. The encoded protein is CASSARGTDTQYF.

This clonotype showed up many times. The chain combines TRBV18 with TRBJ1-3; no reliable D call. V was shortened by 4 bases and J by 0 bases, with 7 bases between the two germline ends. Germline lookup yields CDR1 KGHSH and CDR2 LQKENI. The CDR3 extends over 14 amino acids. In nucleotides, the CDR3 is TGTGCCAGCTCACTAGTAAGCTCTGGAAACACCATATATTTT. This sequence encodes CASSLVSSGNTIYF.

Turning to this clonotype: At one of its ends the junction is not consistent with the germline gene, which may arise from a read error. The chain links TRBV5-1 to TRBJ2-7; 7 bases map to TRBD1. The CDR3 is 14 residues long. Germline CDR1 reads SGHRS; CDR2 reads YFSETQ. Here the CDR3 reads CASSFKDRSYEQYF. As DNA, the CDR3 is TGTGCCAGCAGCTTTAAGGACAGGAGCTACGAGCAGTACTTC.

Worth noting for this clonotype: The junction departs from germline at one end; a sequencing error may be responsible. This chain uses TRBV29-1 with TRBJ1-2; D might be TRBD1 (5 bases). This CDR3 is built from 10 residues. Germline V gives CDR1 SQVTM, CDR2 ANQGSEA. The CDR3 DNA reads TGCAGCGTTGATGAGGGGCCGTTGGCCTTC. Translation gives CSVDEGPLAF.

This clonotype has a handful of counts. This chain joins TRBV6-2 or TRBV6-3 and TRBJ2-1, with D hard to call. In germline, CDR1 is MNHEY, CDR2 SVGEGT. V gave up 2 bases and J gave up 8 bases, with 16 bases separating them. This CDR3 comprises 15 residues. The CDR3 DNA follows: TGTGCCAGCAGTTACCCCGGGTCCCTTCGGGATGAGCAGTTCTTC. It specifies CASSYPGSLRDEQFF.

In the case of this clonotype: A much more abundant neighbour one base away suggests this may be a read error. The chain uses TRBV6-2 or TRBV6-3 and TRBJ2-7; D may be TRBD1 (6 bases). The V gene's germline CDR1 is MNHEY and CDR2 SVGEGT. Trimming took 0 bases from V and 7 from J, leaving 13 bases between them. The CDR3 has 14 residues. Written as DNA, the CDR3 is TGTGCCAGCAGTTACTCTGTACAGGGAACGGAGCAGTACGTC. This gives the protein CASSYSVQGTEQYV.

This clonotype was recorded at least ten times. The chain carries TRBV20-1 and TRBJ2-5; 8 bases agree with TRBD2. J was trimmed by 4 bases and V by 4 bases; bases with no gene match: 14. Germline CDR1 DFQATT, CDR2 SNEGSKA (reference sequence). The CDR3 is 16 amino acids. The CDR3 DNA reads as TGCAGTGCTACCTGGGGGGGCGGGAGGTTATCAGAGACCCAGTACTTC. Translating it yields CSATWGGGRLSETQYF.

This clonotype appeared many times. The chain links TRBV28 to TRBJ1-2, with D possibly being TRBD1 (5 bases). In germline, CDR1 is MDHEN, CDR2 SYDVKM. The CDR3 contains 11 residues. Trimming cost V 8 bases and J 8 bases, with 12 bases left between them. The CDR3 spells CASGGWWGYTF. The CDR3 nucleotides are TGTGCCAGCGGGGGGTGGTGGGGCTACACCTTC.

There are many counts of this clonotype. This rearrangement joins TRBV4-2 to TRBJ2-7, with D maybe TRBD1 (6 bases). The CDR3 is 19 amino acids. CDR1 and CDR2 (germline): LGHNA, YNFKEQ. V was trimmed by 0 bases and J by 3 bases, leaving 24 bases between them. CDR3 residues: CASSQDIWSQGPNFYEQYF. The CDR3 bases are TGTGCCAGCAGCCAAGATATTTGGTCCCAGGGGCCTAATTTCTACGAGCAGTACTTC.

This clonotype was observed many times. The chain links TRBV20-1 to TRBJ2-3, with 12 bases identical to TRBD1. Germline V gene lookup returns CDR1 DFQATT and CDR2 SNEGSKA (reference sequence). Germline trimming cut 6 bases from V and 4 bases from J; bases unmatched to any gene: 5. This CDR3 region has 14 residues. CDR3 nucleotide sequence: TGCAGTGCCCCGGGACAGGGGGCGTCAGATACGCAGTATTTT. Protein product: CSAPGQGASDTQYF.

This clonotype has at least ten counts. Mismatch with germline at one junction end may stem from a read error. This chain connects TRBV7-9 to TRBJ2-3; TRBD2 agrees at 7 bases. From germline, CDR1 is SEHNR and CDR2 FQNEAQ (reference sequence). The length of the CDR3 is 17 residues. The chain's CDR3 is CASSGGWRGRLTDPQYF. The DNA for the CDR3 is TGTGCCAGCAGCGGGGGGTGGCGGGGGAGACTCACAGATCCGCAGTATTTT.

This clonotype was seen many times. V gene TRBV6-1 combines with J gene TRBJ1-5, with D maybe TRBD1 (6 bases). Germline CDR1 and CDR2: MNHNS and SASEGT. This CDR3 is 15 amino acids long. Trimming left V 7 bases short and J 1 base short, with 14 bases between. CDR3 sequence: CASTIWGASNQPQHF. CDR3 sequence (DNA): TGTGCCAGCACTATTTGGGGGGCGAGCAATCAGCCCCAGCATTTT.

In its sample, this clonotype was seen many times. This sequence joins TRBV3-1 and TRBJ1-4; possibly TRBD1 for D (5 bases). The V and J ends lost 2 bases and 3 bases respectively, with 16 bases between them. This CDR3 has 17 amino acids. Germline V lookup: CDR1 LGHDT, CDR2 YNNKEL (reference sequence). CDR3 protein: CASSQNPGRGSNEKLFF. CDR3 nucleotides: TGTGCCAGCAGCCAAAACCCAGGGCGTGGATCTAATGAAAAACTGTTTTTT.

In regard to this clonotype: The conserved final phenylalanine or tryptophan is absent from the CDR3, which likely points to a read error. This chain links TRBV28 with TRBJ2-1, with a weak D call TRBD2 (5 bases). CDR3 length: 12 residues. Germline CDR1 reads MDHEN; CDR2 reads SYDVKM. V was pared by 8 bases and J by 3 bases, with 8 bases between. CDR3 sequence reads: CASAGDYNEQFS. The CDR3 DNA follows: TGTGCCAGCGCCGGGGACTACAATGAGCAGTTCTCC.

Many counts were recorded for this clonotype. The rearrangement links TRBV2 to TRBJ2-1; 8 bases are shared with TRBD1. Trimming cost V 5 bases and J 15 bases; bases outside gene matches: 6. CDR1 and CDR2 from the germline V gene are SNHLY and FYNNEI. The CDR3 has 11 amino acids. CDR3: CASSQTGVPFF. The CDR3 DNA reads TGTGCCAGCAGTCAGACAGGGGTTCCGTTCTTC.

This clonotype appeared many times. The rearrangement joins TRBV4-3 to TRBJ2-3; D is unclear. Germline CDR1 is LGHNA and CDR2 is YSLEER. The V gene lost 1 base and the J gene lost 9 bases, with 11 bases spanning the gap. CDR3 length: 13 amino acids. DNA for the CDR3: TGCGCCAGCAGCCAAGTTGGTAGAGGAACGCAGTATTTT. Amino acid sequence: CASSQVGRGTQYF.

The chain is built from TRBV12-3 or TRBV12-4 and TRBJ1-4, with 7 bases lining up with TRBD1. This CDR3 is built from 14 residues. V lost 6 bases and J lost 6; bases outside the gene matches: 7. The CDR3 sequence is CASRFTGDDEKLFF. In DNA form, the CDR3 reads TGTGCCAGCAGGTTTACAGGGGACGATGAAAAACTGTTTTTT.

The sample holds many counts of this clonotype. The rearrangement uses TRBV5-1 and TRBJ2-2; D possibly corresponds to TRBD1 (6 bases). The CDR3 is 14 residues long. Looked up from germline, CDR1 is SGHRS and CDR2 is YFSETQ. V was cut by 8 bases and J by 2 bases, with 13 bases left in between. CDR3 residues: CASKRDINTGELFF. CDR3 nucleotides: TGCGCCAGTAAGAGGGACATTAACACCGGGGAGCTGTTTTTT.

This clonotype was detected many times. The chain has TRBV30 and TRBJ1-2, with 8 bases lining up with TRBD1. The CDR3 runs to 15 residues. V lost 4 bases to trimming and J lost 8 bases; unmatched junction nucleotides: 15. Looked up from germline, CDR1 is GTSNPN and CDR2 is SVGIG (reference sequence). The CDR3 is CAWTHPGGVVRGYTF. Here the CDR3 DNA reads TGTGCCTGGACTCACCCAGGGGGCGTAGTGAGAGGCTACACCTTC.

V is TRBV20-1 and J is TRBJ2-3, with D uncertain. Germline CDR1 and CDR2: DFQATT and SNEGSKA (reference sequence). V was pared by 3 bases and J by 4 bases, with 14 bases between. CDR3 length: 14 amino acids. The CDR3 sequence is CSASRLPSSDTQYF. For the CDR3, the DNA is TGCAGTGCTAGTAGACTGCCATCTTCAGATACGCAGTATTTT.

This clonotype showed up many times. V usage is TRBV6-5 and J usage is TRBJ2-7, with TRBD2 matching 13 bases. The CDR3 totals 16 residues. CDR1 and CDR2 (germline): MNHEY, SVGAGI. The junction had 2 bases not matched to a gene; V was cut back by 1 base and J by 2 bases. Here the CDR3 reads CASSYLGLAGTYEQYF. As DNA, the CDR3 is TGTGCCAGCAGTTACTTGGGACTAGCGGGAACCTACGAGCAGTACTTC.